This TCR beta chain stems from a study of immune evolution from preneoplasia to lung adenocarcinoma (dated by TCRdb to the early 2020s). Concerning the study at large: The study combined immune gene expression, TCR sequencing and multiplex immunofluorescence to profile immune contexture across lung adenocarcinoma precursors and invasive adenocarcinoma. Resected precursor lesions (AAH, AIS, MIA) and invasive adenocarcinomas were compared with paired morphologically normal lung tissue. The sample size was set by how many specimens were available, not by a prior power calculation. Whole exome sequencing and methylation data from the same cohort of nodules were integrated with the immune data. The overall cohort was made up of 53 patients with pulmonary nodules who had surgical resection. TCR sequencing data came from approximately 46 patients. The study reported that fewer than 120 samples were used for TCR sequencing. POLYSOLVER was used to infer Class I HLA alleles from exome data, and LOHHLA was used to detect allele-specific HLA loss.

TCR beta CDR3 regions were sequenced from DNA using the immunoSEQ hsTCRbeta Kit. In the authors' own workflow: The ImmunoSEQ Analyzer was used to analyse the TCR sequencing data. T cell clonality was defined as 1 minus Pielou's evenness, calculated on productive rearrangements. To measure T cell diversity, the inverse Simpson index was applied to productive templates. T cell density was defined as TCR beta template counts normalized to usable DNA, with usable DNA estimated by amplification and sequencing of housekeeping genes. Two-sided Kruskal-Wallis tests were used to compare TCR metrics across histologic stages. TCRdb stores this immuneACCESS table with in-frame sequences only. Part of the clones is absent; in the studies checked, under half of the shortfall reflects unresolved V genes, and no reason is known for the rest. The DNA gave D and trimming, while V, J and clone size come from that table. In this sample the table shows about 2,000 clones, about 86% of which occur a single time. The top ten hold approximately 10% of the sample.

Between the mid-2010s and the late 2010s, the patients underwent resection in either Japan or China. Histologic diagnosis of each case was confirmed independently by two lung cancer pathologists on H&E slides. FFPE tissue was used for DNA isolation with the AllPrep DNA/RNA FFPE Kit. Looking up the germline V gene yields CDR1 SGDLS and CDR2 YYNGEE. The CDR3 has 13 amino acids, counting the end cysteine and phenylalanine. The retained sequence is limited to the CDR3, 39 bases, with the frame set at the first base. Trimming at the junction amounts to 0 bases on V and 8 bases on J, and the germline ends lie 9 bases apart. To note about this clone: Its antigen remains unidentified. The record has no base qualities; no much larger clone is one base away.

Here is what the overall study found, with its caveats: All patients were from Japan and China, so applicability to Western populations was uncertain. Clonality was highest in normal lung, while later-stage lesions appeared to have lower clonality but higher T cell density and diversity. Normal lung had the highest top T cell clone frequencies, and these frequencies appeared to fall progressively from AAH through AIS, MIA and invasive adenocarcinoma. The findings rested on association rather than direct causation, and larger cohorts with long-term follow-up and longitudinal biopsies were considered necessary.

This clonotype was sampled from a person aged 65 to 85 with lung adenocarcinoma. This chain joins TRBV9 to TRBJ2-1; 5 matching bases give a weak D call of TRBD1. The material sequenced was FFPE adjacent normal lung tissue. The CDR3 reads CASSVGDSDEQFF. Read as DNA, the sequence is TGTGCCAGCAGCGTAGGTGACAGCGATGAGCAGTTCTTC.